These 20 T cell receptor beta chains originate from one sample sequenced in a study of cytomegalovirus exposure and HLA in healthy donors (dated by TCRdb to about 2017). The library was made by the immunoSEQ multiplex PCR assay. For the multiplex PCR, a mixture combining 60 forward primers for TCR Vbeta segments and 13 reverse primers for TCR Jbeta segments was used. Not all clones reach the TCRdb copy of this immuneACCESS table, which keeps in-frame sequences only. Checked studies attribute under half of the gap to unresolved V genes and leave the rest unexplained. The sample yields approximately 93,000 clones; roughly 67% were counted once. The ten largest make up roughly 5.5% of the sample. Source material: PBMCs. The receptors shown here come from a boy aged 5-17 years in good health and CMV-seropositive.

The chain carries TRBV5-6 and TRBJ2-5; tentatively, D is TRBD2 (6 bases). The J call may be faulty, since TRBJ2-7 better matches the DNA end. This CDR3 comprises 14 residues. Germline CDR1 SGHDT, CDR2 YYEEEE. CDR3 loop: CASSLAGTPNEQYF. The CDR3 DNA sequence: TGTGCCAGCAGCTTGGCTGGGACTCCCAACGAGCAGTACTTC.

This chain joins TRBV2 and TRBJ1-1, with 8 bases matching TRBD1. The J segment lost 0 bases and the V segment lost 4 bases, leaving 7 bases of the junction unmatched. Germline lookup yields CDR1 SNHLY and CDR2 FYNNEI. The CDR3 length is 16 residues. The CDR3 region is CASSGTGGPMNTEAFF. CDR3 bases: TGTGCCAGCAGTGGTACAGGGGGTCCAATGAACACTGAAGCTTTCTTT. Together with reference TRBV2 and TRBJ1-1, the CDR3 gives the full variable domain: EPEVTQTPSHQVTQMGQEVILRCVPISNHLYFYWYRQILGQKVEFLVSFYNNEISEKSEIFDDQFSVERPDGSNFTLKIRSTKLEDSAMYFCASSGTGGPMNTEAFFGQGTRLTVV.

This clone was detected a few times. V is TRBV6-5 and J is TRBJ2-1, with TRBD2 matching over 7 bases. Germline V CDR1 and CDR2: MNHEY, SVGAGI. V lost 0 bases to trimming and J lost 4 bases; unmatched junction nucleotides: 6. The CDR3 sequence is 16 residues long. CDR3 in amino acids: CASSYSSLAAYNEQFF. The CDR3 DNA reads TGTGCCAGCAGTTACTCGTCTCTAGCGGCTTACAATGAGCAGTTCTTC.

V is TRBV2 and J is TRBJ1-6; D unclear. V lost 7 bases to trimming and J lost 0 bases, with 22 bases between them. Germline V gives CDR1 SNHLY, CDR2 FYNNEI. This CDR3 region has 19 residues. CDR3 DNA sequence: TGTGCCAGCACCCCAACGTCATCGGCTCGGAGCTCCTATAATTCACCCCTCCACTTT. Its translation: CASTPTSSARSSYNSPLHF.

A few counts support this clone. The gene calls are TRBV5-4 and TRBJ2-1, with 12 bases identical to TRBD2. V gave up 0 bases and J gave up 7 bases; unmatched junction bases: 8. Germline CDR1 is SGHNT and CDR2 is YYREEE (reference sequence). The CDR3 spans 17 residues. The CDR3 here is CASSLGELAGGINEQFF. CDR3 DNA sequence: TGTGCCAGCAGCTTGGGAGAACTAGCGGGAGGAATAAATGAGCAGTTCTTC. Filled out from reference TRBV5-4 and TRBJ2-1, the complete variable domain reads ETGVTQSPTHLIKTRGQQVTLRCSSQSGHNTVSWYQQALGQGPQFIFQYYREEENGRGNFPPRFSGLQFPNYSSELNVNALELDDSALYLCASSLGELAGGINEQFFGPGTRLTVL.

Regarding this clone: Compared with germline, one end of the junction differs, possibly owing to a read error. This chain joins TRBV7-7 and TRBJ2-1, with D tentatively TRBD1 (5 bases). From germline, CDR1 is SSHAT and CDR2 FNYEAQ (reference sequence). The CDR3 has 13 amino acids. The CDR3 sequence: CASSQDTDNEQFF. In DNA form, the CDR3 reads TGTGCTAGCAGCCAGGACACTGACAATGAGCAGTTCTTC.

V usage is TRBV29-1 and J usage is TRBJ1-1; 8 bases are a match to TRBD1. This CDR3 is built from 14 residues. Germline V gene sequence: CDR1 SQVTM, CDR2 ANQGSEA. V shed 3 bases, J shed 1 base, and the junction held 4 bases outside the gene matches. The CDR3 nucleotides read TGCAGCGTTGATACGACAGGGGCGAACACTGAAGCTTTCTTT. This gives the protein CSVDTTGANTEAFF.

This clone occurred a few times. The CDR3 nucleotides read TGTGCCAGCAGCTTGGGGCGCGGCGGGGGACAGGGGGCAGTGACCCAGTACTTC. It codes for CASSLGRGGGQGAVTQYF. J is TRBJ2-5 and V is TRBV5-4; 12 nucleotides line up with TRBD1. This CDR3 contains 18 residues. CDR1 is SGHNT and CDR2 is YYREEE in the germline V gene (reference sequence). Trimming took 0 bases from V and 7 from J; bases not matched to a gene: 13.

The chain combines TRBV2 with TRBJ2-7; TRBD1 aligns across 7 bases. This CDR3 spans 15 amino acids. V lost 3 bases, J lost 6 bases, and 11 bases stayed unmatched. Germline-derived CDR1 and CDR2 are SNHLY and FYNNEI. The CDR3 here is CASSDIVLGGGEQYF. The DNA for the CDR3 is TGTGCCAGCAGTGATATTGTGCTAGGGGGCGGCGAGCAGTACTTC. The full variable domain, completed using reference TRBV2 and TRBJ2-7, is EPEVTQTPSHQVTQMGQEVILRCVPISNHLYFYWYRQILGQKVEFLVSFYNNEISEKSEIFDDQFSVERPDGSNFTLKIRSTKLEDSAMYFCASSDIVLGGGEQYFGPGTRLTVT.

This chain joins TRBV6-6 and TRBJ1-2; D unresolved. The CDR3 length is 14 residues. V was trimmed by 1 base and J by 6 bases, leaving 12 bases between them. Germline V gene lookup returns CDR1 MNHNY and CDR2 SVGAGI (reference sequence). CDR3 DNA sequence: TGTGCCAGCAGTTACTTTCCGGGGATGGATGGCTACACCTTC. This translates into CASSYFPGMDGYTF.

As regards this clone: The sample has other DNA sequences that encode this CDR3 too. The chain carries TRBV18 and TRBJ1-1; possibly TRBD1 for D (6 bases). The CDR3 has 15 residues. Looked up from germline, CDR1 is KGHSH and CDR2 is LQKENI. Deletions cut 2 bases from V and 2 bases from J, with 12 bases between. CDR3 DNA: TGTGCCAGCTCACCATCCCAGGGGACCAACACTGAAGCTTTCTTT. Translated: CASSPSQGTNTEAFF.

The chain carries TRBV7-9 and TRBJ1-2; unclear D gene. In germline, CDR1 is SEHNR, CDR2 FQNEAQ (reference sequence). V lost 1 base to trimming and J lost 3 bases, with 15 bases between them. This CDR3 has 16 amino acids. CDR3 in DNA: TGTGCCAGCAGCTTAGGTCAGCTGGGCAGTGACTATGGCTACACCTTC. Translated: CASSLGQLGSDYGYTF.

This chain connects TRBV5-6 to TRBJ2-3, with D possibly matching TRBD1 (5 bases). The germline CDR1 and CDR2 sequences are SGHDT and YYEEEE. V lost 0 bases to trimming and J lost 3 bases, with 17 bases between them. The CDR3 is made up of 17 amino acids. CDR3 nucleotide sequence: TGTGCCAGCAGCTTGGTAGGGGTCGAGAGATTTACAGATACGCAGTATTTT. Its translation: CASSLVGVERFTDTQYF.

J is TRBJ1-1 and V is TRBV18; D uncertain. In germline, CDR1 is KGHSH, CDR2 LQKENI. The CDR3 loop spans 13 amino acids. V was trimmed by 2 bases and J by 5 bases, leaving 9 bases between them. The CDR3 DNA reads TGTGCCAGCTCACCAGAACTGGAGACTGAAGCTTTCTTT. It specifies CASSPELETEAFF.

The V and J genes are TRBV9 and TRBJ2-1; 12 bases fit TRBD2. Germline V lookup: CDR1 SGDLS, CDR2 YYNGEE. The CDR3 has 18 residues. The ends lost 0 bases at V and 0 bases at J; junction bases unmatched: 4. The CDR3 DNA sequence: TGTGCCAGCAGCGTAGGGCTAGCGGGAGGGAGCTCCTACAATGAGCAGTTCTTC. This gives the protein CASSVGLAGGSSYNEQFF.

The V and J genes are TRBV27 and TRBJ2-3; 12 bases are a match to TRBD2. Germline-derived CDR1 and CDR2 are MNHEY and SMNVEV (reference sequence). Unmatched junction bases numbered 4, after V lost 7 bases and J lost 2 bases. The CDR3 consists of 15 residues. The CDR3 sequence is CASIGTSGPTDTQYF. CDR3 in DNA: TGTGCCAGCATCGGGACTAGCGGGCCCACAGATACGCAGTATTTT.

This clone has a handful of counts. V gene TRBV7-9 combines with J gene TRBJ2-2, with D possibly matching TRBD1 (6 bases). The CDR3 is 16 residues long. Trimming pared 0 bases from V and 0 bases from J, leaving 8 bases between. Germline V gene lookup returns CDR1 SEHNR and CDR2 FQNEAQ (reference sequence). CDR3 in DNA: TGTGCCAGCAGCTTAGCGCCAGGGGCGAACACCGGGGAGCTGTTTTTT. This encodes CASSLAPGANTGELFF.

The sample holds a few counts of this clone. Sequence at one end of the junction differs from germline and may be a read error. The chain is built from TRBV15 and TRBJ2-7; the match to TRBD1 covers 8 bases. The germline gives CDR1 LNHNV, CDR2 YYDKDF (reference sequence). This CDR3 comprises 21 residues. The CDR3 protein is CATSRVRSGGTGRINDPLVGF. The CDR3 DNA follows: TGTGCCACCAGCAGAGTAAGGTCTGGGGGGACAGGTCGGATCAATGACCCCCTTGTAGGTTTC.

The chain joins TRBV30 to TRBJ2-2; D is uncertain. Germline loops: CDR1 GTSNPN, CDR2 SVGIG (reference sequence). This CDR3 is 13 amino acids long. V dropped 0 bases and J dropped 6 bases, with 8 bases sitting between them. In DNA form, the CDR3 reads TGTGCCTGGAGTGTCAGTGTCTCCGGGGAGCTGTTTTTT. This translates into CAWSVSVSGELFF.

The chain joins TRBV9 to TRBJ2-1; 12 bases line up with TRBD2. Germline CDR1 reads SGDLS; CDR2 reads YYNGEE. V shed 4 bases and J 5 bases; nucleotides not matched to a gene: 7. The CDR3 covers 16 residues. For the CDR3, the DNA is TGTGCCAGCAGCCCCTCCCTAGCGGGAGGGAACAATGAGCAGTTCTTC. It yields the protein CASSPSLAGGNNEQFF.